This T cell receptor beta chain was sequenced during a study of T-cell reconstitution after alpha-beta-depleted transplantation in children. Study outcomes and limitations: At around two months after transplant, the alpha-beta T cells were reportedly derived from several hundred expanded clones that came from non-depleted graft cells.

Unique molecular identifiers were used to barcode this TCRbeta library. Each CDR3 protein is one row after TCRdb ran MiXCR on the PCR reads. The data show some 350,000 distinct CDR3 sequences, around 15% seen once. V was clipped by 3 bases and J by 12 bases, with 18 bases between them. This CDR3 has 14 amino acids. Germline CDR1 reads MDHEN; CDR2 reads SYDVKM. This clonotype showed up just a few times. The target antigen is unknown. Specimen: PBMCs, mostly from graft donor cells, collected 360 days after TCRalphabeta/CD19-depleted stem cell transplant. This sequence joins TRBV28 and TRBJ2-1, with D tentatively TRBD2 (6 bases). This TCR was recovered from a male patient aged 2-10 years who had a stem cell transplant for acute lymphoblastic leukemia, so the T cells may come from the graft donor. This CDR3 reads CASSFRGKRASQFF. The CDR3 DNA sequence: TGTGCCAGCAGTTTTCGGGGGAAGCGGGCCTCGCAGTTCTTC.